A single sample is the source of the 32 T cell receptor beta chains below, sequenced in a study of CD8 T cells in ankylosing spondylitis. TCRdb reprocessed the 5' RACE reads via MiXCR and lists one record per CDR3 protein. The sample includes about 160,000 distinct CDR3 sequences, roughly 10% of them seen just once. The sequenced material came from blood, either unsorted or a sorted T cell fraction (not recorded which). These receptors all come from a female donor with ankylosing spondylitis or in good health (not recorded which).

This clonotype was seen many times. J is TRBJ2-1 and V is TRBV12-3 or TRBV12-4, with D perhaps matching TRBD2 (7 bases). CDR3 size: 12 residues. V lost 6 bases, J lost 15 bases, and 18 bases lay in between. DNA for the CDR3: TGTGCCAGCAGGGGGGGGGCAGGGACACTGTTCTTC. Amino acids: CASRGGAGTLFF.

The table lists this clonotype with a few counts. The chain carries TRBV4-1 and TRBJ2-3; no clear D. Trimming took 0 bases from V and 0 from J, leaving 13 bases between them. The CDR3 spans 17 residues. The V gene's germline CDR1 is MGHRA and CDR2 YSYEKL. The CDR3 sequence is CASSQDPAPSSTDTQYF. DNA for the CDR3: TGCGCCAGCAGCCAAGATCCAGCCCCTTCTAGCACAGATACGCAGTATTTT.

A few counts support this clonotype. The CDR3 sequence is CSARDLQKTSGRSLETQYF. In nucleotides, the CDR3 is TGCAGTGCTAGAGACCTGCAGAAAACTAGCGGGAGAAGTCTGGAGACCCAGTACTTC. The gene calls are TRBV20-1 and TRBJ2-5; TRBD2 aligns across 11 bases. J lost 5 bases, V lost 0 bases, and 17 bases had no gene match. The CDR3 is 19 residues long. CDR1 is DFQATT, CDR2 SNEGSKA, per germline (reference sequence).

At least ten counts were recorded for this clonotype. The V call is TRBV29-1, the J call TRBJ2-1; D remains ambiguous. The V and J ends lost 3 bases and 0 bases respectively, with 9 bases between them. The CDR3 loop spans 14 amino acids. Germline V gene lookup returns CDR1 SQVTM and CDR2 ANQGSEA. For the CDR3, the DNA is TGCAGCGTTGAGGGCGGAGACTCCTACAATGAGCAGTTCTTC. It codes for CSVEGGDSYNEQFF.

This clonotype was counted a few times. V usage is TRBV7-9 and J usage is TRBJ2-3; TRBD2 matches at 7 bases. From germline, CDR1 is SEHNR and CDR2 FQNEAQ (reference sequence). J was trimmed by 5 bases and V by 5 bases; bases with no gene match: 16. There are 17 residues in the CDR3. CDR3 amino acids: CASSRPQAGIEGDTQYF. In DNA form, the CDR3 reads TGTGCCAGCAGCCGTCCCCAAGCGGGAATCGAGGGAGATACGCAGTATTTT. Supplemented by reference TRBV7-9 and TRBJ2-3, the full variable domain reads DTGVSQNPRHKITKRGQNVTFRCDPISEHNRLYWYRQTLGQGPEFLTYFQNEAQLEKSRLLSDRFSAERPKGSFSTLEIQRTEQGDSAMYLCASSRPQAGIEGDTQYFGPGTRLTVL.

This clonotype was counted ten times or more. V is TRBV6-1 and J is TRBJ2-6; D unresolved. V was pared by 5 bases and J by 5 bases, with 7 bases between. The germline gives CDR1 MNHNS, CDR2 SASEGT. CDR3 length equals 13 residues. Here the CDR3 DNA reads TGTGCCAGCAGTCCTGTACGGGCCAACGTCCTGACTTTC. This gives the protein CASSPVRANVLTF.

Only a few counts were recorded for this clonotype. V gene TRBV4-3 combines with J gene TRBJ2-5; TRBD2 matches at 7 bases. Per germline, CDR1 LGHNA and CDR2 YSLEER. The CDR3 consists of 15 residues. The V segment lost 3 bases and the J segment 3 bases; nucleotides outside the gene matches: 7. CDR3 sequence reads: CASSHSWDYKETQYF. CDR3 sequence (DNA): TGCGCCAGCAGCCATTCCTGGGACTACAAAGAGACCCAGTACTTC.

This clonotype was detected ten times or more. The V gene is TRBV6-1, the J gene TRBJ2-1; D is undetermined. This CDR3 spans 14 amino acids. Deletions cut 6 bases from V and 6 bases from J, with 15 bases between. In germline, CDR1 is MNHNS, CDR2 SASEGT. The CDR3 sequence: CASSPRIALNEQFF. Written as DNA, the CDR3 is TGTGCCAGCAGCCCCCGGATAGCTCTCAATGAGCAGTTCTTC.

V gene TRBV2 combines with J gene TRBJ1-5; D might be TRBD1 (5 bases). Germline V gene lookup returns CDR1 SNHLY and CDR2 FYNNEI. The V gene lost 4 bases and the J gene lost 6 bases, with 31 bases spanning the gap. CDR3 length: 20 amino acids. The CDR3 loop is CASSGRRMTLEGTSGQPQHF. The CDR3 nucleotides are TGTGCCAGCAGTGGGAGGCGGATGACTCTCGAAGGGACCTCTGGTCAGCCCCAGCATTTT.

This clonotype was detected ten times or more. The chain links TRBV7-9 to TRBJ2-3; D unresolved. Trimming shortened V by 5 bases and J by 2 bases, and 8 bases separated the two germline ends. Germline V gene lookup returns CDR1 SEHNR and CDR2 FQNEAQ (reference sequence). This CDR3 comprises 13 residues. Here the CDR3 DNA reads TGTGCCAGCAGCCTCAAGCCCACAGATACGCAGTATTTT. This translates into CASSLKPTDTQYF.

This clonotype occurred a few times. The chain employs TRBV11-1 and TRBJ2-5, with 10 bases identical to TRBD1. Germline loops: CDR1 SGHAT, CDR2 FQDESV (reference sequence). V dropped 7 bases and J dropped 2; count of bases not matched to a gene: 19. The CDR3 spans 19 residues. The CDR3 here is CASNLPVSRTGGEQETQYF. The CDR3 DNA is TGTGCCAGCAACTTGCCCGTCTCGAGGACAGGGGGTGAGCAAGAGACCCAGTACTTC. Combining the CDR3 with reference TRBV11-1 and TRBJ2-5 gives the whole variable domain EAEVAQSPRYKITEKSQAVAFWCDPISGHATLYWYRQILGQGPELLVQFQDESVVDDSQLPKDRFSAERLKGVDSTLKIQPAELGDSAMYLCASNLPVSRTGGEQETQYFGPGTRLLVL.

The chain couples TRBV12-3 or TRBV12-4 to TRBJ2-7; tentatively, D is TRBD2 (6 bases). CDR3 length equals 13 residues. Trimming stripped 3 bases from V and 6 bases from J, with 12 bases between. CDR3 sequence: CASSFQMGGEQYF. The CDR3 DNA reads TGTGCCAGCAGTTTTCAGATGGGGGGCGAGCAGTACTTC.

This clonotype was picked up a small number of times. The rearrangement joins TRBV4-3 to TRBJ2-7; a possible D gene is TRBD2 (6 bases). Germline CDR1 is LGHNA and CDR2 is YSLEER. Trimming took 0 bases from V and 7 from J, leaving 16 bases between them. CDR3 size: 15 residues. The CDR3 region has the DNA TGCGCCAGCAGCCAAGATTCGCGGGTAGCGGATGAGCAGTACTTC. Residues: CASSQDSRVADEQYF.

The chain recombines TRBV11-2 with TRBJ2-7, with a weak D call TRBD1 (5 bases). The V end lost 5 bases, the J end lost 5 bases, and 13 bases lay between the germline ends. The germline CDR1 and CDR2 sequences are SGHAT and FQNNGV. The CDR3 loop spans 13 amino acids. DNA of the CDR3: TGTGCCAGCAGCCTAAGCAGGGCCCACGAGCAGTACTTC. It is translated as CASSLSRAHEQYF.

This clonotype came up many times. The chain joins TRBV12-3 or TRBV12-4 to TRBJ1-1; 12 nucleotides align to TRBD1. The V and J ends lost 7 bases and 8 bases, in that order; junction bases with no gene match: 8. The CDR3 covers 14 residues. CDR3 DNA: TGTGCCAGCACCCCGGGACAGGGGGCTCGGGAAGCTTTCTTT. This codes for CASTPGQGAREAFF.

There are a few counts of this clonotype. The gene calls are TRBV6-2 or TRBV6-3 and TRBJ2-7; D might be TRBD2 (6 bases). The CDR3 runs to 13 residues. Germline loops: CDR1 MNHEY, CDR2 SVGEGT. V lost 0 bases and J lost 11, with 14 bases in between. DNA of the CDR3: TGTGCCAGCAGTTACTCGAGGCGGGACCGAGAGTACTTC. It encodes CASSYSRRDREYF.

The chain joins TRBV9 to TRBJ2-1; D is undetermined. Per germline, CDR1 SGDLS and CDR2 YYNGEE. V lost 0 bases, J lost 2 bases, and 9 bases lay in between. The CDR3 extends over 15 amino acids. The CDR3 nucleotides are TGTGCCAGCAGCGTAGGGGTAAGTCCCTACAATGAGCAGTTCTTC. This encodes CASSVGVSPYNEQFF.

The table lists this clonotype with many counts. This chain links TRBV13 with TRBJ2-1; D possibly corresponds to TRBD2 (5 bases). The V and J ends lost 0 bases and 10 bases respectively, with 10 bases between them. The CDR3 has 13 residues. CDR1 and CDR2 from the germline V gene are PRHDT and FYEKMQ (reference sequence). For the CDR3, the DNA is TGTGCCAGCAGCTTAGGCCGTGCGGGCGAGCAGTTCTTC. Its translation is CASSLGRAGEQFF.

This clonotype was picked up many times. Written as DNA, the CDR3 is TGTGCCAGCAGCTTACGGGACGGTTTGGAGCAGTACTTC. Its translation: CASSLRDGLEQYF. The chain carries TRBV7-3 and TRBJ2-7, with D perhaps TRBD1 or TRBD2 (5 bases each). The CDR3 runs 13 residues. Germline V gene lookup returns CDR1 SGHTA and CDR2 FQGTGA. V was shortened by 2 bases and J by 7 bases, with 12 bases between the two germline ends.

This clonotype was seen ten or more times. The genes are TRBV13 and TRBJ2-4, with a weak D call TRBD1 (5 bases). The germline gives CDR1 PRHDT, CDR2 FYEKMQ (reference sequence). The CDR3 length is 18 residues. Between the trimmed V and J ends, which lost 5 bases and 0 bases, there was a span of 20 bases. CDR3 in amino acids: CASSASEDKILAKNIQYF. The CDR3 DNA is TGTGCCAGCAGCGCCTCCGAGGACAAGATACTAGCCAAAAACATTCAGTACTTC.

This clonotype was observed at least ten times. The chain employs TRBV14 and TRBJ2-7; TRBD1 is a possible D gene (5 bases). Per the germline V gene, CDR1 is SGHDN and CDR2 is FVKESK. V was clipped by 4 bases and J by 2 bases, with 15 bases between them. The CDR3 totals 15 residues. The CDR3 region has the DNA TGTGCCAGCAGCCTAGTCTCAGGGAAACCCTACGAGCAGTACTTC. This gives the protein CASSLVSGKPYEQYF. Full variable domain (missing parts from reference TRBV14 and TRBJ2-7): EAGVTQFPSHSVIEKGQTVTLRCDPISGHDNLYWYRRVMGKEIKFLLHFVKESKQDESGMPNNRFLAERTGGTYSTLKVQPAELEDSGVYFCASSLVSGKPYEQYFGPGTRLTVT.

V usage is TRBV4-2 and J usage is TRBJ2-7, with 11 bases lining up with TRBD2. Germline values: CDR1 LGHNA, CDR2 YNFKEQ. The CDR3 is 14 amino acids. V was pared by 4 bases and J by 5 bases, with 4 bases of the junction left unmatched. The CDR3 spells CASSLISGRDEQYF. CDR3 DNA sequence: TGTGCCAGCAGCCTGATTAGCGGGAGGGACGAGCAGTACTTC.

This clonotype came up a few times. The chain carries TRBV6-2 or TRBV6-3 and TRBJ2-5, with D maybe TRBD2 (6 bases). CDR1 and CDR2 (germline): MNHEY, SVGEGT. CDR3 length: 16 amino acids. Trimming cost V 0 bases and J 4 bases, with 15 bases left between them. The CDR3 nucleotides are TGTGCCAGCAGTTACTCGCGTAACGGGAGTGGAGAGACCCAGTACTTC. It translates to CASSYSRNGSGETQYF.

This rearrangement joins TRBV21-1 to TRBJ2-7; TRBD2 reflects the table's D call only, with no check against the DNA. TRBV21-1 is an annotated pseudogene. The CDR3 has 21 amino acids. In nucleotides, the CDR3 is TGTGCCAGCAGCAAAACCCCCTGGACTAGCGGAAAAGGAGGAGGGTCCTACGAGCAGTACTTC. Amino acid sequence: CASSKTPWTSGKGGGSYEQYF.

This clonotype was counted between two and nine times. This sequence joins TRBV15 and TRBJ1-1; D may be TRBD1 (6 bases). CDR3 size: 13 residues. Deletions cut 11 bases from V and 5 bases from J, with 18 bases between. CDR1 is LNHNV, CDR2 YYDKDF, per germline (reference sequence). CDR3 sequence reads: CAANRGGQTEAFF. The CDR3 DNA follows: TGTGCCGCAAACCGCGGGGGGCAAACTGAAGCTTTCTTT. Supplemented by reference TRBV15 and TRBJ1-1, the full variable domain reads DAMVIQNPRYQVTQFGKPVTLSCSQTLNHNVMYWYQQKSSQAPKLLFHYYDKDFNNEADTPDNFQSRRPNTSFCFLDIRSPGLGDTAMYLCAANRGGQTEAFFGQGTRLTVV.

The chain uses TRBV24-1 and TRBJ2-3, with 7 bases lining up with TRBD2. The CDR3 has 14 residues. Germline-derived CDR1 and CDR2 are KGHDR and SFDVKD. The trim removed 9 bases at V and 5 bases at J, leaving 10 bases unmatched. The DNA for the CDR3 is TGTGCCACCGGGGCCGGCGGGAGTGGAGATACGCAGTATTTT. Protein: CATGAGGSGDTQYF.

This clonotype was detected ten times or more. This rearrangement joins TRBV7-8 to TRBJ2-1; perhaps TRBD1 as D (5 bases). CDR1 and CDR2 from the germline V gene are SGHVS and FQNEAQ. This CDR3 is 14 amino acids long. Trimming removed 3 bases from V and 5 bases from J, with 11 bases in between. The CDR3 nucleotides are TGTGCCAGCAGCTTTAGCAGGGAACACAATGAGCAGTTCTTC. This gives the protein CASSFSREHNEQFF.

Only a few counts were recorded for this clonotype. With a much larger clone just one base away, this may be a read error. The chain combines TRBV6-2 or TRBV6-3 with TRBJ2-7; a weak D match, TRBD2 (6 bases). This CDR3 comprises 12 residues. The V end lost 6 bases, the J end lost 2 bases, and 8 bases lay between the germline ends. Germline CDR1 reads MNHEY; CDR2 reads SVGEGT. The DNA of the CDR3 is TGTGCCAGCAGCGGGGGACCCTACGAGCAGTACTTC. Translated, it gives CASSGGPYEQYF.

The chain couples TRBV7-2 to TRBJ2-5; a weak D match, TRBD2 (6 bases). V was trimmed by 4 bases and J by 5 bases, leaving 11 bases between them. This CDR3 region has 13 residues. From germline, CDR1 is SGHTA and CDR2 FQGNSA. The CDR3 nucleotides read TGTGCCAGCAGCTACCATGGGAGGGAGACCCAGTACTTC. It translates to CASSYHGRETQYF.

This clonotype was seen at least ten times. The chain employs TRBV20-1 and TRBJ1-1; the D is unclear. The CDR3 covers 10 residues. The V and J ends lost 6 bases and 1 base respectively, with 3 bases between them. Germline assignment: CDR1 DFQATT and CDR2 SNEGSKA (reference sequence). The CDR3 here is CSAANTEAFF. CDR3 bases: TGCAGTGCAGCGAACACTGAAGCTTTCTTT.

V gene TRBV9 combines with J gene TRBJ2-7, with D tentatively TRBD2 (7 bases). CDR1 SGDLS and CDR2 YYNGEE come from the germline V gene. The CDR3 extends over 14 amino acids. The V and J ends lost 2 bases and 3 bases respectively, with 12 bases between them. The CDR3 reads CASSVEGGNYEQYF. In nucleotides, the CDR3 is TGTGCCAGCAGCGTGGAGGGGGGGAACTACGAGCAGTACTTC.

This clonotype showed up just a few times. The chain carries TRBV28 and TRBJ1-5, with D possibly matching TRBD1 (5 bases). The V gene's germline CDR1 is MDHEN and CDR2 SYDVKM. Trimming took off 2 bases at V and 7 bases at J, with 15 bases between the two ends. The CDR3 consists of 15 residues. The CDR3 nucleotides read TGTGCCAGCAGTTTAGGGGGGGTCCTCAAACAGCCCCAGCATTTT. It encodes CASSLGGVLKQPQHF.